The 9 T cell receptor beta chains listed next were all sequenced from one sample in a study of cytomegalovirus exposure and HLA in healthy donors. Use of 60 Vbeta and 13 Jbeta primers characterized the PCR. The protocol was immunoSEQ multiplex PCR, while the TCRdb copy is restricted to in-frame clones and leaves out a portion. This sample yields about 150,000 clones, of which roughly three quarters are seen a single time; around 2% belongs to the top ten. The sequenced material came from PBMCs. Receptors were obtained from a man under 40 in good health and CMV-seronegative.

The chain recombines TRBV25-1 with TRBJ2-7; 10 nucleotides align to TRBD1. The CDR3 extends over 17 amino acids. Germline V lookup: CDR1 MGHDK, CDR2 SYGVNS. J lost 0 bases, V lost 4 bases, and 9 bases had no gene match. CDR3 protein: CASSGTTGGLVSYEQYF. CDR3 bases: TGTGCCAGCAGTGGGACGACAGGGGGCCTAGTCTCCTACGAGCAGTACTTC.

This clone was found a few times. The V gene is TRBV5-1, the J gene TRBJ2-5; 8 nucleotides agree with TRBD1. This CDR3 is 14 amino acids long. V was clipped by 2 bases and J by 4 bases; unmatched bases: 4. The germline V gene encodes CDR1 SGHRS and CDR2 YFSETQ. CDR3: CASSFGQGAETQYF. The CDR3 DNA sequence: TGCGCCAGCAGCTTCGGCCAGGGGGCAGAGACCCAGTACTTC.

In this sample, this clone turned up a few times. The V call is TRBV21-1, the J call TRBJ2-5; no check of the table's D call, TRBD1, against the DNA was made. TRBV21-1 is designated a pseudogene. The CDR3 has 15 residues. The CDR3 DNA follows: TGTGCCAGCAGCACTCCACAGGGGCGCCAAGAGACCCAGTACTTC. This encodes CASSTPQGRQETQYF.

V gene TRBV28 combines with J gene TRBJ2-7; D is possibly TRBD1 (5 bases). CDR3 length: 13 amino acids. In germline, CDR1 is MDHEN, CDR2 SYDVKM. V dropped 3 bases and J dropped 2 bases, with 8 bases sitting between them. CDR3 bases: TGTGCCAGCAGTTTTCAGGGCCCCTACGAGCAGTACTTC. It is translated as CASSFQGPYEQYF.

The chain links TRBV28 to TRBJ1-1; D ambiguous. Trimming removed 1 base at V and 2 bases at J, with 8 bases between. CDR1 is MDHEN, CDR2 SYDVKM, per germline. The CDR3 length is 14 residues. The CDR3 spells CASSLYSTNTEAFF. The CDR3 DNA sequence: TGTGCCAGCAGTTTATACAGCACTAACACTGAAGCTTTCTTT.

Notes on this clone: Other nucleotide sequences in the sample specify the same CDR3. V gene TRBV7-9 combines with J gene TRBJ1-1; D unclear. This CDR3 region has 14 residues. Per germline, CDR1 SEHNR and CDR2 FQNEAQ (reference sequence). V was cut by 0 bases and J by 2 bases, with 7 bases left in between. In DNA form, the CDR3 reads TGTGCCAGCAGCTTAGCCCGGGGTAACACTGAAGCTTTCTTT. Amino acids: CASSLARGNTEAFF. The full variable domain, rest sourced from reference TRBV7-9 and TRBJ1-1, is DTGVSQNPRHKITKRGQNVTFRCDPISEHNRLYWYRQTLGQGPEFLTYFQNEAQLEKSRLLSDRFSAERPKGSFSTLEIQRTEQGDSAMYLCASSLARGNTEAFFGQGTRLTVV.

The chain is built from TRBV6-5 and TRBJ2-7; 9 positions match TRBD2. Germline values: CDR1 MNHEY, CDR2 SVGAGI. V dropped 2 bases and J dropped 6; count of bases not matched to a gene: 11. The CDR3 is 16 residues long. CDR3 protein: CASSYLAGMATGEQYF. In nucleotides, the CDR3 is TGTGCCAGCAGTTACCTAGCGGGAATGGCGACGGGCGAGCAGTACTTC.

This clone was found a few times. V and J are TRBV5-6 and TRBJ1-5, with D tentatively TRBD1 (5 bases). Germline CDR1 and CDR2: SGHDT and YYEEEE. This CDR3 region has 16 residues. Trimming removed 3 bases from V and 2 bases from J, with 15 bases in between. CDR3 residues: CASSWGGVGGNQPQHF. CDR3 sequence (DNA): TGTGCCAGCAGCTGGGGGGGGGTTGGAGGCAATCAGCCCCAGCATTTT.

As DNA, the CDR3 is TGCGCCAGCAGCCCCTACAGGGAGAACACTGAAGCTTTCTTT. The encoded protein is CASSPYRENTEAFF. The chain joins TRBV5-1 to TRBJ1-1; the D gene is possibly TRBD1 (6 bases). The length of the CDR3 is 14 residues. V was clipped by 4 bases and J by 1 base, with 11 bases between them. CDR1 and CDR2 (germline): SGHRS, YFSETQ.